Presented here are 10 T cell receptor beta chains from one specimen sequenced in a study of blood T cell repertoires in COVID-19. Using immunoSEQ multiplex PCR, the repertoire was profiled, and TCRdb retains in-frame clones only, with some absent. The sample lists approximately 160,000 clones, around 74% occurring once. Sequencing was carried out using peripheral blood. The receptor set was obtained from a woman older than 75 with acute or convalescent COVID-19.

The chain's CDR3 is CASSPGHSIWDGYTF. The CDR3 coding sequence is TGTGCCAGCAGTCCGGGACATTCGATTTGGGATGGCTACACCTTC. The genes are TRBV6-5 and TRBJ1-2; D is perhaps TRBD1 (6 bases). CDR1 and CDR2 from the germline V gene are MNHEY and SVGAGI. V was shortened by 5 bases and J by 6 bases, with 19 bases between the two germline ends. This CDR3 contains 15 residues.

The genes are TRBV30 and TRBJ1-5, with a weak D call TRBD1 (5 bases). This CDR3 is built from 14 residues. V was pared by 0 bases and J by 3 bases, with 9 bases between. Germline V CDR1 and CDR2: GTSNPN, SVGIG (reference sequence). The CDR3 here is CAWSVLTVNQPQHF. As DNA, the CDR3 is TGTGCCTGGAGTGTACTGACAGTCAATCAGCCCCAGCATTTT.

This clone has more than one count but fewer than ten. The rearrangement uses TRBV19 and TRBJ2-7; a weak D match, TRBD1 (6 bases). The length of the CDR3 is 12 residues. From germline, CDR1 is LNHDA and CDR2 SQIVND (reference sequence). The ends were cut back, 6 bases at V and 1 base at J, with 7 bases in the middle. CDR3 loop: CASSDRSYEQYF. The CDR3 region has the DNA TGTGCCAGTAGCGACAGGTCCTACGAGCAGTACTTC.

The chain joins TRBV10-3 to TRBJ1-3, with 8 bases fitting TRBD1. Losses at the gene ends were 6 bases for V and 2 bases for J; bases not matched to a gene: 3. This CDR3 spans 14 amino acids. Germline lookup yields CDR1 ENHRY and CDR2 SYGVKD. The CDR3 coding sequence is TGTGCCATCAGCGAGACAGGGGCTGGAAACACCATATATTTT. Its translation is CAISETGAGNTIYF.

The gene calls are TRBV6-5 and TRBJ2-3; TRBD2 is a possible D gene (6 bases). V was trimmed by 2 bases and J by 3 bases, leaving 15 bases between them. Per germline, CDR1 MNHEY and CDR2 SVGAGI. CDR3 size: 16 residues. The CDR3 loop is CASSYGAGSGTDTQYF. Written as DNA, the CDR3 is TGTGCCAGCAGTTACGGCGCGGGGAGTGGTACAGATACGCAGTATTTT.

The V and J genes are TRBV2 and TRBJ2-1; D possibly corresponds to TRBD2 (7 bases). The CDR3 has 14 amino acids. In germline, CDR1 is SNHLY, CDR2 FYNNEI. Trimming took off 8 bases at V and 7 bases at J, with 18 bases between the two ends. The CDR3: CASLAGDMGNEQFF. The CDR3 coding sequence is TGTGCCAGCCTGGCGGGGGACATGGGGAATGAGCAGTTCTTC.

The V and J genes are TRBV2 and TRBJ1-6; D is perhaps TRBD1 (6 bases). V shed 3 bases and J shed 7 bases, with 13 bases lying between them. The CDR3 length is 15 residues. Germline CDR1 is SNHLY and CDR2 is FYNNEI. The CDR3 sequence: CASSEAEQGNSPLHF. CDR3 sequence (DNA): TGTGCCAGCAGTGAGGCCGAACAGGGAAATTCACCCCTCCACTTT.

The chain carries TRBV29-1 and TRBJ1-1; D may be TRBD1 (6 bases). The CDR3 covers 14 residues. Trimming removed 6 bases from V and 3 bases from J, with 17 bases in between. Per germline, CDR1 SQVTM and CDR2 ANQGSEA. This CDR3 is CSVSVGTPYTEAFF. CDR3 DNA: TGCAGCGTATCTGTTGGGACACCGTACACTGAAGCTTTCTTT. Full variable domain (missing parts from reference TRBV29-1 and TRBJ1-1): SAVISQKPSRDICQRGTSLTIQCQVDSQVTMMFWYRQQPGQSLTLIATANQGSEATYESGFVIDKFPISRPNLTFSTLTVSNMSPEDSSIYLCSVSVGTPYTEAFFGQGTRLTVV.

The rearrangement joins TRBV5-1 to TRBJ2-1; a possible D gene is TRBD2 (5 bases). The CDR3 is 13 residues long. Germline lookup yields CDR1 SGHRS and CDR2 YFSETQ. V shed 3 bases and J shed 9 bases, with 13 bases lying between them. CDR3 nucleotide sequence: TGCGCCAGCAGCTCCCAAGTCGAGGGTGAGCAGTTCTTC. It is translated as CASSSQVEGEQFF.

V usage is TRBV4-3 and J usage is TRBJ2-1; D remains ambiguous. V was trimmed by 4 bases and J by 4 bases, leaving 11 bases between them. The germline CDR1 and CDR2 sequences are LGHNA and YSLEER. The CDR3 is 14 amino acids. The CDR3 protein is CASSLGREYNEQFF. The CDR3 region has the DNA TGCGCCAGCAGCCTTGGGCGAGAGTACAATGAGCAGTTCTTC.